The clone carrying this TCR beta chain occurred many times. The CDR3 has 14 residues. V was trimmed by 4 bases and J by 5 bases, leaving 15 bases between them. CDR1 is SQVTM, CDR2 ANQGSEA, per germline. A single record per CDR3 protein comes from TCRdb applying MiXCR to the RT-PCR reads. The repertoire holds more than 600,000 distinct CDR3 sequences, 14% seen once, with 3% to 4.5% in the top ten. The V call is TRBV29-1, the J call TRBJ1-5; tentatively, D is TRBD1 (5 bases). The clonotype comes from a female donor in good health, serving as a healthy control. The sequencing sample was made of memory CD4+ T cells from blood. The CDR3 nucleotides read TGCAGCGTTGCCCTGAGGGACGGCGATCAGCCCCAGCATTTT. This encodes CSVALRDGDQPQHF.